Listed below are T cell receptor beta chains from one sample, sequenced in a study of blood T cell repertoires in COVID-19. Produced via immunoSEQ multiplex PCR; TCRdb's table is partial and in-frame only. This table holds about 340,000 clones, about nine tenths found once. The sample comprised peripheral blood. The receptors here all came from a woman between 70 and 85 years old with COVID-19, enrolled during active disease. CDR3s include the opening cysteine and the closing phenylalanine or tryptophan. The D gene is left open where the match is weak. Clone size is stated in some rows and not others, as once, few, many or a class when expanded.

TRBD1,TRBJ1-1,TRBV10-3,NA,CAITRTGGNTEAFF,TGTGCCATCACCCGGACAGGGGGTAACACTGAAGCTTTCTTT
NA,TRBJ2-3,TRBV2,NA,CASSWNRGAGSSTDTQYF,TGTGCCAGCAGCTGGAACCGGGGGGCCGGGTCTAGCACAGATACGCAGTATTTT
NA,TRBJ1-2,TRBV24-1,once,CATSDSSDRYYGYTF,TGTGCCACCAGTGACTCTTCAGACAGGTACTATGGCTACACCTTC
NA,TRBJ2-7,TRBV28,few,CASSQSYEQYF,TGTGCCAGCAGCCAGTCCTACGAGCAGTACTTC
NA,TRBJ2-7,TRBV2,NA,CASSPNKQGYSYEQYF,TGTGCCAGCAGTCCCAATAAACAGGGCTACTCCTACGAGCAGTACTTC
TRBD1,TRBJ1-1,TRBV7-2,NA,CASSSTGQNTEAFF,TGTGCCAGCAGCTCGACAGGGCAGAACACTGAAGCTTTCTTT
TRBD1,TRBJ1-4,TRBV20-1,NA,CSASDTGGDEKLFF,TGCAGTGCTAGTGATACAGGGGGCGATGAAAAACTGTTTTTT
NA,TRBJ1-5,TRBV27,NA,CASSNGQSYSNQPQHF,TGTGCCAGCAGTAACGGACAGTCATATAGCAATCAGCCCCAGCATTTT
NA,TRBJ2-7,TRBV7-3,NA,CASSPGSAEQYF,TGTGCCAGCTCCCCGGGGAGCGCCGAGCAGTACTTC
NA,TRBJ2-7,TRBV7-2,NA,CASSDRRSYEQYF,TGTGCCAGCAGCGACAGGAGGAGTTACGAGCAGTACTTC
NA,TRBJ1-1,TRBV5-1,NA,CASSLGVVNTEAFF,TGCGCCAGCAGCTTGGGAGTTGTGAACACTGAAGCTTTCTTT
NA,TRBJ1-3,TRBV5-1,NA,CASSLEGDGNTIYF,TGCGCCAGCAGCCTGGAAGGGGATGGAAACACCATATATTTT
TRBD1,TRBJ1-1,TRBV7-4,NA,CASSAADRTNTEAFF,TGTGCCAGCAGCGCGGCGGACAGGACGAACACTGAAGCTTTCTTT
NA,TRBJ2-6,TRBV29-1,NA,CSVALSGANVLTF,TGCAGCGTTGCCCTCTCTGGGGCCAACGTCCTGACTTTC
NA,TRBJ1-5,TRBV19,NA,CASSIDLTGYDQPQHF,TGTGCCAGTAGTATAGATCTGACAGGTTACGATCAGCCCCAGCATTTT
NA,TRBJ1-6,TRBV19,NA,CASSIRVGFDNSPLHF,TGTGCCAGTAGTATCCGGGTTGGTTTTGATAATTCACCCCTCCACTTT